This T cell receptor beta chain stems from a study of shared clonotypes between healthy human individuals. Study-level results: An effect of sequencing depth on clonotype sharing among donors was expected.

CD45RO+ cells joined CCR7-negative CD45RA+ TemRA cells to form CD8 memory. Between the trimmed V and J ends, which lost 2 bases and 8 bases, there was a span of 16 bases. CDR1 and CDR2 from the germline V gene are MNHNS and SASEGT. There are 15 residues in the CDR3. Libraries were prepared by immunoSEQ multiplex PCR; TCRdb keeps only in-frame clonotypes and omits some of them. The sample shows fewer than 850,000 clones, about nine tenths of them seen only once. In regard to this clone: Antigen unknown.

The rearrangement joins TRBV6-1 to TRBJ2-4; tentatively, D is TRBD1 or TRBD2 (5 bases each). The source material was memory CD8+ T cells from PBMCs. Specified subset: CD45RO+ cells pooled with CCR7-negative TemRA cells. The receptor comes from a young man in good health. Some clones in this sample may be carry-over from other donors' samples. The CDR3 protein is CASSERGLGGYIQYF. In DNA form, the CDR3 reads TGTGCCAGCAGTGAACGGGGCTTGGGCGGTTACATTCAGTACTTC.